The 2 T cell receptor beta chains reported below all come from one sample, sequenced in a study of blood T cell repertoires in COVID-19. Data came from immunoSEQ multiplex PCR; TCRdb stores just in-frame clones and leaves some out. This repertoire shows some 160,000 clones, approximately 84% found once; its top ten account for approximately 14%. The sample comprised peripheral blood. These receptors all stem from a woman of 80 years or more with acute or convalescent COVID-19.

Only one count was recorded for this clone. V usage is TRBV19 and J usage is TRBJ1-1; 9 bases align to TRBD1. This CDR3 is built from 14 residues. V was pared by 6 bases and J by 1 base, with 3 bases of the junction left unmatched. Germline V gene data show CDR1 as LNHDA and CDR2 as SQIVND (reference sequence). This chain's CDR3 is CASRRQGENTEAFF. CDR3 nucleotide sequence: TGTGCCAGTAGGAGACAGGGGGAGAACACTGAAGCTTTCTTT.

This sequence joins TRBV21-1 and TRBJ2-1; the table's D call, TRBD2, was not checked against the DNA. TRBV21-1 is a recognized pseudogene. The CDR3 is 19 amino acids. The CDR3 nucleotides are TGTGCCAGCAGCAAAGCGCGACTAGCGGGAGGGCCGGCGTACAATGAGCAGTTCTTC. Protein: CASSKARLAGGPAYNEQFF.